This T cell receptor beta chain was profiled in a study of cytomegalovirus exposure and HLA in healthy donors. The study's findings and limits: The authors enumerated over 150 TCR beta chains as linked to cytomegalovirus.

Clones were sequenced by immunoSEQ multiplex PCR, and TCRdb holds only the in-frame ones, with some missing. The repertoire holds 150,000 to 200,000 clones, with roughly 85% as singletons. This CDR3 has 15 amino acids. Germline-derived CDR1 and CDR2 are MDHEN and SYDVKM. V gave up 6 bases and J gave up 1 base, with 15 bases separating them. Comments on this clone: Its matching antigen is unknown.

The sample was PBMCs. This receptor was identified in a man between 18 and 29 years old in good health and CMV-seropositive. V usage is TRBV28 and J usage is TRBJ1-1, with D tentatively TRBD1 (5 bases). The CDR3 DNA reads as TGTGCCAGCAGCTTAACCGGGACTGAGAACACTGAAGCTTTCTTT. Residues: CASSLTGTENTEAFF.